This TCR beta chain was found in a study of T cells in Graves' hyperthyroidism and ophthalmopathy. Study background: The authors collected peripheral blood at initial diagnosis, before any treatment.

Hyperthyroidism, newly diagnosed and lasting under 2 months, affected patients aged 18 to 65. This clonotype has a count of ten or more. Regions amplified from RNA transcripts were the TCR beta CDR3 regions. TCR CDR3 regions were first amplified by RT-PCR with HTBI primers. TCRdb used MiXCR to reprocess the multiplex PCR reads, holding one entry per CDR3 protein. The table records a few hundred thousand distinct CDR3 sequences, less than 25% of them present only once. Trimming took off 5 bases at V and 1 base at J, with 17 bases between the two ends. The CDR3 length is 16 residues. The germline gives CDR1 SGHNT, CDR2 YENEEA.

The TCR comes from a man between 18 and 35 years old with Graves' hyperthyroidism. V gene TRBV11-3 combines with J gene TRBJ1-1; D possibly corresponds to TRBD1 (5 bases). Source material: blood. CDR3 in DNA: TGTGCCAGCAGCCAACGCACGGGACTTCGGAACACTGAAGCTTTCTTT. Its protein product is CASSQRTGLRNTEAFF. The full variable domain, completed using reference TRBV11-3 and TRBJ1-1, is EAGVVQSPRYKIIEKKQPVAFWCNPISGHNTLYWYLQNLGQGPELLIRYENEEAVDDSQLPKDRFSAERLKGVDSTLKIQPAELGDSAVYLCASSQRTGLRNTEAFFGQGTRLTVV.